These 21 T cell receptor beta chains originate from one sample sequenced in a study of cytomegalovirus exposure and HLA in healthy donors. Amplification used 60 Vbeta primers and 13 Jbeta primers. Some clones are missing from TCRdb's copy, which holds only in-frame ones; the method was immunoSEQ multiplex PCR. The sample has about 110,000 clones, 75% seen once. The sample was PBMCs. These receptors were taken from a middle-aged man in good health and CMV-seronegative.

This chain joins TRBV4-1 and TRBJ1-2; the D gene is possibly TRBD1 (6 bases). The CDR3 is 17 amino acids. From germline, CDR1 is MGHRA and CDR2 YSYEKL. The V end was cut by 4 bases, the J end by 7 bases, with 25 bases between. CDR3 in amino acids: CASSLNEFLGRGAGYTF. In DNA form, the CDR3 reads TGCGCCAGCAGCCTAAACGAATTTCTGGGCAGGGGCGCTGGCTACACCTTC.

The rearrangement links TRBV11-2 to TRBJ2-1; 7 bases are shared with TRBD2. CDR1 SGHAT and CDR2 FQNNGV come from the germline V gene. The CDR3 contains 15 residues. V lost 1 base and J lost 3; bases outside the gene matches: 3. This CDR3 reads CASSLGRTSYNEQFF. The CDR3 region has the DNA TGTGCCAGCAGCTTAGGGAGGACTAGCTACAATGAGCAGTTCTTC. The whole variable domain, remainder taken from reference TRBV11-2 and TRBJ2-1, is EAGVAQSPRYKIIEKRQSVAFWCNPISGHATLYWYQQILGQGPKLLIQFQNNGVVDDSQLPKDRFSAERLKGVDSTLKIQPAKLEDSAVYLCASSLGRTSYNEQFFGPGTRLTVL.

CDR3 nucleotides: TGTGCCAGCAGCTCAAAGGACGGGGAGCGCAATCAGCCCCAGCATTTT. Translated: CASSSKDGERNQPQHF. The rearrangement joins TRBV7-8 to TRBJ1-5; D remains unclear. The CDR3 is made up of 16 amino acids. Trimming took off 4 bases at V and 2 bases at J, with 15 bases between the two ends. Per the germline V gene, CDR1 is SGHVS and CDR2 is FQNEAQ.

The rearrangement uses TRBV28 and TRBJ1-2; perhaps TRBD1 as D (5 bases). Between the trimmed V and J ends, which lost 7 bases and 5 bases, there was a span of 14 bases. This CDR3 region has 13 residues. Germline CDR1 reads MDHEN; CDR2 reads SYDVKM. The CDR3 protein is CASIGEGEYGYTF. The DNA for the CDR3 is TGTGCCAGCATCGGAGAAGGGGAATATGGCTACACCTTC.

The chain joins TRBV7-2 to TRBJ2-1; D is possibly TRBD2 (5 bases). This CDR3 is built from 16 residues. The germline CDR1 and CDR2 sequences are SGHTA and FQGNSA. V shed 6 bases and J shed 4 bases, with 19 bases lying between them. The CDR3 DNA is TGTGCCAGCAGTGGACGGACTCTAACATATTACAATGAGCAGTTCTTC. It is translated as CASSGRTLTYYNEQFF.

The chain couples TRBV6-5 to TRBJ1-1; D gene unclear. V was pared by 1 base and J by 0 bases, with 9 bases between. The CDR3 sequence is 15 residues long. Germline V gene sequence: CDR1 MNHEY, CDR2 SVGAGI. The CDR3 is CASSYLAGMNTEAFF. DNA of the CDR3: TGTGCCAGCAGTTACTTGGCAGGTATGAACACTGAAGCTTTCTTT.

CDR3 coding DNA: TGTGCCAGCAGCTCTAAAGCGGGGGCCGGAGATGAGCAGTTCTTC. Residues: CASSSKAGAGDEQFF. This chain joins TRBV7-2 and TRBJ2-1; 8 bases line up with TRBD2. V shed 4 bases, J shed 8 bases, and the junction held 10 bases outside the gene matches. The CDR3 length is 15 residues. Germline V gives CDR1 SGHTA, CDR2 FQGNSA.

The CDR3 DNA follows: TGTGCCAGCAGCTGGGATACAGGGGTGGGATCCTACGAGCAGTACTTC. Translated: CASSWDTGVGSYEQYF. The rearrangement uses TRBV5-4 and TRBJ2-7; 7 positions match TRBD1. Per germline, CDR1 SGHNT and CDR2 YYREEE (reference sequence). The CDR3 loop spans 16 amino acids. Unmatched junction bases numbered 10, after V lost 3 bases and J lost 1 base.

DNA of the CDR3: TGCGCCAGCAGTGCACAGGGGACTCATAGCAATCAGCCCCAGCATTTT. Translation: CASSAQGTHSNQPQHF. V gene TRBV10-1 combines with J gene TRBJ1-5; 7 bases are a match to TRBD1. Germline V lookup: CDR1 WNHNN, CDR2 SYGVQD (reference sequence). The CDR3 sequence is 16 residues long. V dropped 4 bases and J dropped 0; count of bases not matched to a gene: 6.

This rearrangement joins TRBV5-4 to TRBJ1-1; D unresolved. The CDR3 spans 15 residues. Per the germline V gene, CDR1 is SGHNT and CDR2 is YYREEE (reference sequence). V lost 2 bases and J 4 bases, leaving 15 bases between the germline ends. The CDR3 loop reads CASSFPGPRTTEAFF. In DNA form, the CDR3 reads TGTGCCAGCAGCTTCCCGGGTCCCCGTACCACTGAAGCTTTCTTT.

In the case of this clone: An end of the junction differs from the germline gene, which may be a read error. The CDR3 is CASGPLPGQETKINF. Here the CDR3 DNA reads TGTGCCAGCGGACCTCTACCGGGACAGGAGACTAAAATAAACTTC. The V call is TRBV9, the J call TRBJ2-7; 8 nucleotides agree with TRBD1. CDR3 size: 15 residues. The V gene's germline CDR1 is SGDLS and CDR2 YYNGEE.

CDR3 sequence reads: CASSFQLLTNTGELFF. CDR3 DNA: TGTGCCAGCAGCTTCCAACTGCTTACGAACACCGGGGAGCTGTTTTTT. The V gene is TRBV7-9, the J gene TRBJ2-2; D remains unclear. The CDR3 spans 16 residues. Germline values: CDR1 SEHNR, CDR2 FQNEAQ (reference sequence). Between the trimmed V and J ends, which lost 3 bases and 0 bases, there was a span of 11 bases.

The chain employs TRBV5-6 and TRBJ2-3, with TRBD2 matching over 9 bases. V gave up 4 bases and J gave up 7 bases; unmatched junction bases: 13. The CDR3 is 16 residues long. Germline CDR1 and CDR2: SGHDT and YYEEEE. CDR3: CASSPLTSGRRNTQYF. The CDR3, as DNA: TGTGCCAGCAGCCCCCTGACTAGCGGTAGGAGAAATACGCAGTATTTT.

The chain links TRBV7-6 to TRBJ2-1, with D perhaps TRBD2 (5 bases). Per germline, CDR1 SGHVS and CDR2 FNYEAQ. This CDR3 has 13 residues. V was shortened by 5 bases and J by 5 bases, with 10 bases between the two germline ends. The CDR3 here is CASSEGGHNEQFF. As DNA, the CDR3 is TGTGCCAGCAGCGAGGGTGGCCACAATGAGCAGTTCTTC. The complete variable domain, with remaining parts taken from reference TRBV7-6 and TRBJ2-1, reads GAGVSQSPRYKVTKRGQDVALRCDPISGHVSLYWYRQALGQGPEFLTYFNYEAQQDKSGLPNDRFSAERPEGSISTLTIQRTEQRDSAMYRCASSEGGHNEQFFGPGTRLTVL.

This sequence joins TRBV9 and TRBJ2-5; 7 bases match TRBD2. With V trimmed by 0 bases and J by 3 bases, 8 bases remained unmatched. The CDR3 contains 16 residues. Germline assignment: CDR1 SGDLS and CDR2 YYNGEE. The CDR3: CASSVALGGGEETQYF. The CDR3 DNA reads TGTGCCAGCAGCGTAGCTCTGGGGGGGGGAGAAGAGACCCAGTACTTC.

The rearrangement joins TRBV6-5 to TRBJ1-2, with TRBD1 matching over 8 bases. The CDR3 length is 14 residues. Per germline, CDR1 MNHEY and CDR2 SVGAGI. The V and J ends lost 0 bases and 10 bases, in that order; junction bases with no gene match: 7. CDR3 sequence (DNA): TGTGCCAGCAGTTACTCTCGGGACAGGAGTTTCTACACCTTC. It translates to CASSYSRDRSFYTF.

The chain combines TRBV14 with TRBJ1-2; D not certain. Germline V gene data show CDR1 as SGHDN and CDR2 as FVKESK. Trimming took off 2 bases at V and 5 bases at J, with 21 bases between the two ends. The CDR3 has 17 residues. The CDR3 DNA reads as TGTGCCAGCAGCCAATCGTGGCAGTATAAGAGGATTTATGGCTACACCTTC. Translated, it gives CASSQSWQYKRIYGYTF. The whole variable domain, filled in from reference TRBV14 and TRBJ1-2, reads EAGVTQFPSHSVIEKGQTVTLRCDPISGHDNLYWYRRVMGKEIKFLLHFVKESKQDESGMPNNRFLAERTGGTYSTLKVQPAELEDSGVYFCASSQSWQYKRIYGYTFGSGTRLTVV.

V and J are TRBV7-6 and TRBJ2-1, with no clear D. The CDR3 length is 14 residues. V was pared by 1 base and J by 5 bases, with 9 bases between. Germline loops: CDR1 SGHVS, CDR2 FNYEAQ. The CDR3 nucleotides are TGTGCCAGCAGCTTAGGTACAACCAACAATGAGCAGTTCTTC. Translating it yields CASSLGTTNNEQFF.

J is TRBJ2-5 and V is TRBV7-2, with TRBD1 matching 7 bases. This CDR3 has 16 residues. CDR1 and CDR2 (germline): SGHTA, FQGNSA. The V segment lost 1 base and the J segment 5 bases; nucleotides outside the gene matches: 10. The CDR3 protein is CASSLGTGSGGETQYF. CDR3 sequence (DNA): TGTGCCAGCAGCTTAGGGACAGGAAGCGGCGGGGAGACCCAGTACTTC. Combining the CDR3 with reference TRBV7-2 and TRBJ2-5 gives the whole variable domain GAGVSQSPSNKVTEKGKDVELRCDPISGHTALYWYRQSLGQGLEFLIYFQGNSAPDKSGLPSDRFSAERTGGSVSTLTIQRTQQEDSAVYLCASSLGTGSGGETQYFGPGTRLLVL.

On this clone itself: This sample also contains other DNA sequences that code for the same CDR3. The chain joins TRBV6-5 to TRBJ1-2; 7 positions agree with TRBD1. The CDR3 spans 12 residues. J was trimmed by 4 bases and V by 5 bases; bases with no gene match: 1. Germline-derived CDR1 and CDR2 are MNHEY and SVGAGI. Here the CDR3 DNA reads TGTGCCAGCAGTCGACAGGGCTATGGCTACACCTTC. This gives the protein CASSRQGYGYTF.

Only a few counts were recorded for this clone. The V gene is TRBV7-9, the J gene TRBJ1-3; TRBD1 matches 9 bases. V was pared by 5 bases and J by 2 bases, with 7 bases of the junction left unmatched. CDR3 length equals 16 residues. The V gene's germline CDR1 is SEHNR and CDR2 FQNEAQ (reference sequence). For the CDR3, the DNA is TGTGCCAGCAGCACGACCGGGACAGGGACTGGAAACACCATATATTTT. It encodes CASSTTGTGTGNTIYF.